This TCR beta chain was identified during a study of blood T cell repertoires in COVID-19. Study as a whole: T cells, B-cell-depleted T cells, or PBMCs supplied cDNA or gDNA.

The protocol was immunoSEQ multiplex PCR, while the TCRdb copy is restricted to in-frame clones and leaves out a portion. This table holds about 100,000 clones, approximately 88% found once. This CDR3 is 14 amino acids long. J gave up 6 bases and V 8 bases, and 11 bases lay outside the gene matches. Germline V gene data show CDR1 as KGHSH and CDR2 as LQKENI. This TCR was recovered from a woman aged 60-75 years with acute or convalescent COVID-19. Sequenced input: peripheral blood. The genes are TRBV18 and TRBJ1-2; 8 nucleotides agree with TRBD1. CDR3 amino acids: CASAESRGHDGYTF. CDR3 DNA sequence: TGTGCCAGCGCCGAGAGCAGGGGGCACGATGGCTACACCTTC.